The next 10 T cell receptor beta chains were all read from a single sample in a study of graft-versus-host responses after intestinal transplantation. These receptors lack a known antigen. The repertoire was sequenced with immunoSEQ multiplex PCR; TCRdb's copy has only in-frame clones and lacks some. The sample holds approximately 77,000 clones, 85% to 90% seen once. The sequenced sample was unstimulated CD4+ T cells sorted from spleen or lymph node cells, obtained before intestinal transplant. Receptor source: a human donor who received an intestinal transplant.

This clone has only one observation. CDR3: CASGKDLYQETQYF. The CDR3 DNA is TGTGCCAGCGGGAAGGATTTGTACCAAGAGACCCAGTACTTC. J is TRBJ2-5 and V is TRBV10-3; D might be TRBD2 (6 bases). The V gene's germline CDR1 is ENHRY and CDR2 SYGVKD. Trimming pared 10 bases from V and 0 bases from J, leaving 15 bases between. The CDR3 covers 14 residues.

The CDR3 spells CASSFPSGTNTGELFF. For the CDR3, the DNA is TGTGCCAGCAGTTTCCCTAGCGGGACGAACACCGGGGAGCTGTTTTTT. V usage is TRBV28 and J usage is TRBJ2-2; 9 bases agree with TRBD2. The V segment lost 3 bases and the J segment 0 bases; nucleotides outside the gene matches: 2. CDR1 and CDR2 from the germline V gene are MDHEN and SYDVKM. The CDR3 contains 16 residues.

V usage is TRBV18 and J usage is TRBJ2-2; a possible D gene is TRBD1 (5 bases). The CDR3 is 15 amino acids. From germline, CDR1 is KGHSH and CDR2 LQKENI. V was trimmed by 6 bases and J by 6 bases, leaving 17 bases between them. The CDR3 spells CASSPHVQGSGELFF. CDR3 bases: TGTGCCAGCTCTCCTCATGTCCAGGGTTCCGGGGAGCTGTTTTTT.

This chain joins TRBV5-1 and TRBJ2-3; a possible D gene is TRBD1 (6 bases). Germline V CDR1 and CDR2: SGHRS, YFSETQ. V dropped 4 bases and J dropped 2 bases, with 11 bases sitting between them. CDR3 length: 14 residues. The CDR3 coding sequence is TGCGCCAGCAGCGTACAGGGCCCCACAGATACGCAGTATTTT. Translation gives CASSVQGPTDTQYF. Drawing the rest from reference TRBV5-1 and TRBJ2-3, the complete variable domain is KAGVTQTPRYLIKTRGQQVTLSCSPISGHRSVSWYQQTPGQGLQFLFEYFSETQRNKGNFPGRFSGRQFSNSRSEMNVSTLELGDSALYLCASSVQGPTDTQYFGPGTRLTVL.

V and J are TRBV5-1 and TRBJ2-1; 9 nucleotides agree with TRBD1. Germline V gene data show CDR1 as SGHRS and CDR2 as YFSETQ. V trimming: 4 bases; J trimming: 6 bases; junction bases outside the gene matches: 11. The CDR3 has 16 amino acids. CDR3: CASSRERTGARNEQFF. CDR3 bases: TGCGCCAGCAGCCGGGAGAGGACAGGGGCCCGCAATGAGCAGTTCTTC.

About this clone: The junction departs from the called germline gene at one end, perhaps through a read error. The chain recombines TRBV7-9 with TRBJ2-7, with 7 bases lining up with TRBD2. Germline CDR1 is SEHNR and CDR2 is FQNEAQ (reference sequence). The CDR3 sequence is 14 residues long. The CDR3 spells CASSSRVERDSPLF. In nucleotides, the CDR3 is TGTGCCAGCAGCTCCCGCGTAGAGCGGGACTCCCCTCTCTTC.

V is TRBV15 and J is TRBJ2-1, with 11 bases lining up with TRBD1. CDR3 length: 15 amino acids. V lost 1 base and J lost 8; bases outside the gene matches: 4. Germline-derived CDR1 and CDR2 are LNHNV and YYDKDF (reference sequence). This CDR3 reads CATSRAGTGGDEQFF. As DNA, the CDR3 is TGTGCCACCAGCAGAGCCGGGACAGGGGGGGATGAGCAGTTCTTC. The variable domain in full, completed from reference TRBV15 and TRBJ2-1, reads DAMVIQNPRYQVTQFGKPVTLSCSQTLNHNVMYWYQQKSSQAPKLLFHYYDKDFNNEADTPDNFQSRRPNTSFCFLDIRSPGLGDTAMYLCATSRAGTGGDEQFFGPGTRLTVL.

The chain employs TRBV6-1 and TRBJ1-1; D gene unclear. Trimming removed 7 bases from V and 1 base from J, with 4 bases in between. The CDR3 has 11 residues. Germline V gene data show CDR1 as MNHNS and CDR2 as SASEGT. The CDR3 DNA reads as TGTGCCAGCACACAGAACACTGAAGCTTTCTTT. Translation gives CASTQNTEAFF.

This chain connects TRBV2 to TRBJ2-1, with a weak D call TRBD2 (7 bases). Germline values: CDR1 SNHLY, CDR2 FYNNEI. This CDR3 region has 16 residues. V lost 2 bases to trimming and J lost 3 bases, with 14 bases between them. CDR3 bases: TGTGCCAGCAGTGAACGGGGGGACACACGCTACAATGAGCAGTTCTTC. It codes for CASSERGDTRYNEQFF.

V is TRBV2 and J is TRBJ2-1; D unclear. Germline V lookup: CDR1 SNHLY, CDR2 FYNNEI. V was pared by 6 bases and J by 3 bases, with 3 bases between. The CDR3 length is 11 residues. The CDR3 coding sequence is TGTGCCAGCAGCCTCTACAATGAGCAGTTCTTC. This gives the protein CASSLYNEQFF.